The present T cell receptor beta chain was sequenced within a study of T cell responses to AZD1222 COVID-19 vaccine (dated by TCRdb to 2020 to 2023). Broadly, across the study: Because spike-specific TCR depth and breadth did not differ between the two schedules, AZD1222 recipients who got a second dose at roughly 4 weeks were pooled with those who got a second dose at roughly 12 weeks. TCR sequencing was performed for about 250 trial participants, of whom approximately 200 were given two doses of AZD1222 and around 25 were given two doses of MenACWY control vaccine. Trial participants were enrolled into age subgroups of 18-55, 56-69 and 70-plus years, which contained about 150, 27 and 61 TCR-sequenced participants, respectively. Here is what the overall study found, with its caveats: Reportedly, almost half of the unique spike-specific TCRs recognized epitopes lying outside the regions that are mutated in the B.1.351 and B.1.1.7 variants. The vaccine-associated CD4 TCRs covered the entire spike protein, and the dominant responses fell in regions 160-218 and 743-854. No day 14 peak-response samples were available, so repertoires were characterized only after the peak T cell response. After two AZD1222 doses, both the breadth and the depth of spike-specific TCRs were significantly higher than at day 0 and than in MenACWY recipients. Only five to seven AZD1222 recipients were SARS-CoV-2 seropositive at baseline, limiting conclusions about previously exposed vaccinees. The 56-69-year group was small, and its depth increase did not reach significance, likely because of low power. Participants were mostly white British, with more females than males. The authors suggested clonal diversity may have been underestimated.

Comments on this clone: Its antigen remains undetermined. One base away there is no much larger clone; base qualities are not given.

The CDR3 regions of human TCRbeta chains were analyzed by immunosequencing. In the authors' own workflow: Repertoire TCRs were checked for matches against a reference library of SARS-CoV-2-specific TCRs that had been generated using the MIRA antigen-specificity platform. Breadth meant the fraction of unique TCRs that were SARS-CoV-2-associated, whereas depth meant the fraction of total T cells that were SARS-CoV-2-associated. Using the MIRA data, each spike-specific TCR was mapped to the spike region that the TCR reacts to and placed in a CD4 or CD8 class. Log10-transformed breadth and depth values were compared by one-way ANOVA with Sidak's multiple comparisons tests. Sourced from immuneACCESS, this table was stored by TCRdb with only in-frame sequences that have V and J called. A share of the clones is absent; for the studies checked, an unresolved V gene accounts for under half, and the remainder has no known explanation. That table gives V, J and clone size, and the DNA gave D and trimming. The sample table contains 150,000 to 180,000 clones; only one count was recorded for 90% of them. Of the sample, 15% to 20% is held by the ten largest clones.

Per the publication, the time point label means: baseline before first vaccination. Vaccinee samples were obtained from the UK trials COV001 and COV002, which included a single-blind randomized controlled phase 2/3 trial of AZD1222 (ChAdOx1 nCoV-19) in healthy adults. For TCRbeta chain sequencing, PBMC samples were collected from trial participants at day 0 and at day 28 after the second dose. Trimming removed 6 bases from V and 3 bases from J, leaving 17 bases between the germline ends. CDR1 and CDR2 are drawn from the germline V gene (reference sequence): LNHDA, SQIVND. The CDR3, from cysteine to phenylalanine, totals 15 residues. Of all the DNA, just the CDR3 is kept, 45 bases in frame from base 1.

This receptor was obtained from an adult in good health. Material: peripheral blood, obtained on day 0 of AZD1222 vaccination. This chain joins TRBV19 to TRBJ1-1; the D gene is perhaps TRBD1, on 5 matching bases. For the CDR3, the sequence is CASRRASRGDTEAFF. The DNA reads TGTGCCAGTAGGCGCGCCAGTCGGGGCGACACTGAAGCTTTCTTT.